This TCR beta chain was identified during a study of blood T cell repertoires in COVID-19 (dated by TCRdb to the early 2020s). The study in broad terms: The collaborator samples originated in the United States, Italy and Spain and spanned the acute and convalescent phases of COVID-19. Where available, HLA class I and class II types were obtained from metadata supplied by the sample provider rather than from assay-based typing. Deeply sampled blood TCRbeta repertoires from subjects exposed to, actively infected with, or recovered from COVID-19 were included in the dataset. The prospective study material was composed of cDNA or gDNA derived from T cells, B-cell-depleted T cells, or PBMCs. Nearly every sample came with metadata listing a de-identified subject ID, COVID-19 status, age in years and sex. The repertoires were released in a freely available public database meant as a resource for research on the immune response to SARS-CoV-2. The samples were drawn from the first 160 participants of the ongoing ImmuneRACE study and from more than 1,000 subjects provided by 6 global collaborators.

V and J are trimmed by 1 base and 2 bases, and the gene matches miss 3 bases of the junction. The CDR3 runs 15 amino acids, cysteine and phenylalanine included. Of all the DNA, just the CDR3 is kept, 45 bases in frame from base 1. CDR1 and CDR2 were assigned from the germline V gene as SGHRS and YFSETQ. The collaborating institutions used their own protocols to collect whole blood in K2EDTA tubes. For TCRbeta analysis, collaborator samples were shipped as frozen whole blood, as isolated PBMCs, or as DNA extracted from either sample type. TCRbeta CDR3 regions were amplified from genomic DNA using the immunoSEQ Assay, a bias-controlled multiplex PCR. The paper's data handling went like this. The number of nucleated cells in each sample was estimated from the amplification of reference gene primers within the assay. To quantify the absolute abundance of each unique TCRbeta CDR3 rearrangement, sequence reads were collapsed and filtered. Productive Simpson clonality was computed per sample as the square root of Simpson's diversity index over productive rearrangements. TCRdb took over this immuneACCESS table, retaining in-frame rearrangements with V and J assigned. Such tables are incomplete; in checked studies, under half of the missing clones stem from an unresolved V gene, and the remainder is unexplained. Clone size and V and J calls were adopted from that table, with D and trimming inferred from the DNA. For this sample there are 150,000 or so clones; about nine tenths appear just once. The biggest ten clones account for roughly 2.1% of the sample.

For this clone: What this receptor recognizes is not known. Per-base quality was not reported, and no clone a single base away is much larger than it.

The research as a whole found: The amount of clinical and demographic metadata varied by source and participant and was provided uncurated.

The specimen was peripheral blood. The clonotype was recovered from a human donor in a cohort sampled during active COVID-19. The sequence joins TRBV5-1 to TRBJ2-3, and 8 bases in between align with TRBD2. The nucleotide sequence reads TGCGCCAGCAGCTTGACTAGCGGCCTCACAGATACGCAGTATTTT. This is translated as CASSLTSGLTDTQYF.